The 7 T cell receptor beta chains in this list originate from one sample, sequenced in a study of T-cell memory formation after mild COVID-19 (dated by TCRdb to the early 2020s). The method behind the library was 5' RACE. The listed sequencing device is Illumina NovaSeq 6000. The public reads were run again by TCRdb, first through fastp at Q25 and then through MiXCR, and only productive beta chains were kept. Rows with one shared CDR3 protein collapse into an entry with the most common genes and DNA. The sample table shows over 500,000 distinct CDR3 sequences, and roughly a sixth are seen once. The ten largest clones capture roughly 7.8% of the sample. Sequencing was performed on PBMCs or a T cell subset sorted from them (not recorded which). Every receptor here comes from an adult woman who had mild COVID-19 (a few samples of this study predate the infection). The sample titles of this study are shuffled in the database, so cell type and time point are left out; the donor was told from shared clones.

This clonotype was seen repeatedly, ten times or more. The V and J genes are TRBV5-1 and TRBJ2-1; D uncertain. The CDR3 covers 12 residues. Germline CDR1 SGHRS, CDR2 YFSETQ. The germline V and J ends were trimmed by 0 bases and 5 bases, with 3 bases remaining between them. The CDR3 spells CASSLDNNEQFF. The CDR3 DNA reads as TGCGCCAGCAGCTTGGACAACAATGAGCAGTTCTTC.

This chain uses TRBV11-2 with TRBJ2-7; D may correspond to TRBD1 or TRBD2 (5 bases each). Germline CDR1 reads SGHAT; CDR2 reads FQNNGV. Trimming pared 1 base from V and 9 bases from J, leaving 13 bases between. CDR3 length: 13 amino acids. DNA for the CDR3: TGTGCCAGCAGCTTAGTAAGGGACGTTGGGCAGTACTTC. Translating gives CASSLVRDVGQYF.

The V and J genes are TRBV15 and TRBJ2-7, with a possible D match to TRBD1 (6 bases). There are 16 residues in the CDR3. The germline gives CDR1 LNHNV, CDR2 YYDKDF (reference sequence). V dropped 5 bases and J dropped 4 bases, with 21 bases sitting between them. The CDR3 DNA is TGTGCCACCAGCGCCGAAGGACAGTCCCGTTATTACGAGCAGTACTTC. Translation: CATSAEGQSRYYEQYF.

This clonotype was seen only a few times. This chain connects TRBV7-3 to TRBJ2-3; maybe TRBD1 (6 bases). Trimming shortened V by 0 bases and J by 5 bases, and 15 bases separated the two germline ends. Germline V gene lookup returns CDR1 SGHTA and CDR2 FQGTGA. This CDR3 region has 16 residues. CDR3 region: CASSLTSGRGRDTQYF. In nucleotides, the CDR3 is TGTGCCAGCAGCTTAACGTCCGGCAGGGGACGAGATACGCAGTATTTT.

This clonotype was seen only a few times. This chain connects TRBV5-1 to TRBJ2-5; D may be TRBD2 (5 bases). Germline loops: CDR1 SGHRS, CDR2 YFSETQ. The V end lost 0 bases, the J end lost 9 bases, and 18 bases lay between the germline ends. CDR3 size: 15 residues. As DNA, the CDR3 is TGCGCCAGCAGCTTGGATGGAGGACCCCGCATGGCCCAGTACTTC. Its translation is CASSLDGGPRMAQYF. The full variable domain, completed using reference TRBV5-1 and TRBJ2-5, is KAGVTQTPRYLIKTRGQQVTLSCSPISGHRSVSWYQQTPGQGLQFLFEYFSETQRNKGNFPGRFSGRQFSNSRSEMNVSTLELGDSALYLCASSLDGGPRMAQYFGPGTRLLVL.

J is TRBJ1-1 and V is TRBV2; 9 nucleotides line up with TRBD1. The CDR3 is 15 residues long. The V segment lost 6 bases and the J segment 0 bases; nucleotides outside the gene matches: 5. Germline assignment: CDR1 SNHLY and CDR2 FYNNEI. CDR3 protein: CASRDRGRVNTEAFF. In DNA, the CDR3 is TGTGCCAGCAGGGACAGGGGTCGAGTGAACACTGAAGCTTTCTTT.

This clonotype has more than one count but fewer than ten. V usage is TRBV7-8 and J usage is TRBJ2-2, with D possibly TRBD1 on 5 matching bases. Germline loops: CDR1 SGHVS, CDR2 FQNEAQ. The CDR3 sequence is 14 residues long. Trimming removed 6 bases from V and 1 base from J, with 9 bases in between. The chain's CDR3 is CASRQTVNTGELFF. The CDR3 coding sequence is TGTGCCAGCAGACAGACAGTGAACACCGGGGAGCTGTTTTTT.